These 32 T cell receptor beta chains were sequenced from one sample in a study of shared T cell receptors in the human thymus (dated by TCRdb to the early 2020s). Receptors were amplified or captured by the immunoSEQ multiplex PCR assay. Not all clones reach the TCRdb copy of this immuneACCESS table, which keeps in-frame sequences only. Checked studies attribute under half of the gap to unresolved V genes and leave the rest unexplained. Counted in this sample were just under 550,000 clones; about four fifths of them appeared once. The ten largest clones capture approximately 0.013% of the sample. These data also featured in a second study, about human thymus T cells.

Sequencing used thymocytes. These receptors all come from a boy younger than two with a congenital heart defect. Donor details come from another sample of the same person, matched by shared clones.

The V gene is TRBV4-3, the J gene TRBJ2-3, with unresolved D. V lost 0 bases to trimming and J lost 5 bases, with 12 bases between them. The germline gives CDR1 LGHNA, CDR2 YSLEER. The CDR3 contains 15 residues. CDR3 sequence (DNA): TGCGCCAGCAGCCAAGAATGGCCATCTGGAGATACGCAGTATTTT. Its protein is CASSQEWPSGDTQYF.

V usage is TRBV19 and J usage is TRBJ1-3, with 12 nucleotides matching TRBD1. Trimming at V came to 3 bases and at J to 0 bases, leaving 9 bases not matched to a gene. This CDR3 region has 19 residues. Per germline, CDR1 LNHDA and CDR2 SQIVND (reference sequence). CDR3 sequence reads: CASSIRDRGPKSSGNTIYF. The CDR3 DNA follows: TGTGCCAGTAGTATTAGGGACAGGGGGCCAAAGAGCTCTGGAAACACCATATATTTT.

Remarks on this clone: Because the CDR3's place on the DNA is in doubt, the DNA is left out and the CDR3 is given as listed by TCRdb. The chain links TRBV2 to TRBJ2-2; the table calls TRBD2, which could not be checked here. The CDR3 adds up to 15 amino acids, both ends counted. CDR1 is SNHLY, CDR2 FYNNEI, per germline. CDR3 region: CASSSSGGPAGELFF.

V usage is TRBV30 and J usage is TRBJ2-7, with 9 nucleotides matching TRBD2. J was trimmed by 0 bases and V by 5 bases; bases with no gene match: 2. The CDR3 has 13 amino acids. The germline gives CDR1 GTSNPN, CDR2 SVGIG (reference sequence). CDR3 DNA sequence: TGTGCCTGGCTAGCGGGGAGCTCCTACGAGCAGTACTTC. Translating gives CAWLAGSSYEQYF.

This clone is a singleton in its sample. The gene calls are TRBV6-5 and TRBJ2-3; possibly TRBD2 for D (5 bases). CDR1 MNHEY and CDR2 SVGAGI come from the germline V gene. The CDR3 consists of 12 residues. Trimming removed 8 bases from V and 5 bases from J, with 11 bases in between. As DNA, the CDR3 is TGTGCCAGCGGCCGGGCGGGAGATACGCAGTATTTT. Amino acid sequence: CASGRAGDTQYF.

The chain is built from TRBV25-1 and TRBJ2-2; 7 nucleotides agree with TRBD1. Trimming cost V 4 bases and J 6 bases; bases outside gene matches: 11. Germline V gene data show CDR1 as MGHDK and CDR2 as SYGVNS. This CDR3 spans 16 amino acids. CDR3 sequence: CASSAGRQGIPGELFF. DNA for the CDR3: TGTGCCAGCAGTGCGGGGAGACAGGGAATCCCCGGGGAGCTGTTTTTT.

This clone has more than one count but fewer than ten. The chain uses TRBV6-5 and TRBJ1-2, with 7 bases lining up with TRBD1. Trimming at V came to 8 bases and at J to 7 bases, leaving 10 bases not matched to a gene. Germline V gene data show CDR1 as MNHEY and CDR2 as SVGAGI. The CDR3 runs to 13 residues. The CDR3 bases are TGTGCCAGCCAGGGGGGTACATTCACTGGCTACACCTTC. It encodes CASQGGTFTGYTF.

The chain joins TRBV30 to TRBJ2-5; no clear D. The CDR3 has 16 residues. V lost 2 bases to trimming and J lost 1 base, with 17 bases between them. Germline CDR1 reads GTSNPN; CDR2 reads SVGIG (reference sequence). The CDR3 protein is CAWSLLAEYTQETQYF. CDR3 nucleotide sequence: TGTGCCTGGAGTTTACTGGCGGAATACACCCAAGAGACCCAGTACTTC. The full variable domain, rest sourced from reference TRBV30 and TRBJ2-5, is SQTIHQWPATLVQPVGSPLSLECTVEGTSNPNLYWYRQAAGRGLQLLFYSVGIGQISSEVPQNLSASRPQDRQFILSSKKLLLSDSGFYLCAWSLLAEYTQETQYFGPGTRLLVL.

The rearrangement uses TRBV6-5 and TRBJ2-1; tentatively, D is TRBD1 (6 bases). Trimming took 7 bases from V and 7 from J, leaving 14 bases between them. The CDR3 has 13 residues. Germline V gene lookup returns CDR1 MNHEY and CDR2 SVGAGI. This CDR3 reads CASIGSRGNEQFF. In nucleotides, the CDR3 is TGTGCCAGCATCGGTTCGAGGGGGAATGAGCAGTTCTTC.

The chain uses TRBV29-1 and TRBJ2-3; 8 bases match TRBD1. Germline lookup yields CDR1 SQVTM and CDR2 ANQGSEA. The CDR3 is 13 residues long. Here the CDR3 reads CNYRTGCADTQYF. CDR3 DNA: TGCAACTATCGGACAGGGTGTGCAGATACGCAGTATTTT.

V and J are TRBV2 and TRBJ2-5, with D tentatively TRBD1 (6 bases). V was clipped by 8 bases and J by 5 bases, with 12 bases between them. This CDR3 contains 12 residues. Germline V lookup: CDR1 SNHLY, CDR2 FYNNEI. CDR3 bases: TGTGCCAGCGGGCCTAGGGGGGAGACCCAGTACTTC. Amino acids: CASGPRGETQYF.

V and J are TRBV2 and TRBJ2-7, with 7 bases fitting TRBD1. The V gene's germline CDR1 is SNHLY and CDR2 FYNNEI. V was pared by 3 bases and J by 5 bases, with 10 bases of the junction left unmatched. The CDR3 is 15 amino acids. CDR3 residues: CASSDRDSIAHEQYF. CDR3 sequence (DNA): TGTGCCAGCAGTGACCGGGACAGCATCGCCCACGAGCAGTACTTC.

In DNA, the CDR3 is TGTGCCAGCTCACCACGGGACAGGGGAGGCGGCACAGATACGCAGTATTTT. Translation: CASSPRDRGGGTDTQYF. This rearrangement joins TRBV18 to TRBJ2-3, with 10 bases fitting TRBD1. The germline CDR1 and CDR2 sequences are KGHSH and LQKENI. Trimming removed 1 base from V and 1 base from J; junction bases left unmatched: 5. This CDR3 comprises 17 residues. Combining the CDR3 with reference TRBV18 and TRBJ2-3 gives the whole variable domain NAGVMQNPRHLVRRRGQEARLRCSPMKGHSHVYWYRQLPEEGLKFMVYLQKENIIDESGMPKERFSAEFPKEGPSILRIQQVVRGDSAAYFCASSPRDRGGGTDTQYFGPGTRLTVL.

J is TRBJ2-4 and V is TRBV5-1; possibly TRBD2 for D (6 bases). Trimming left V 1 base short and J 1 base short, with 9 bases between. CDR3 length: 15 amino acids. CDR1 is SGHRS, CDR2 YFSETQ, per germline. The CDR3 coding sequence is TGCGCCAGCAGCTTGATTGGGGGGGCCAAAAACATTCAGTACTTC. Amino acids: CASSLIGGAKNIQYF.

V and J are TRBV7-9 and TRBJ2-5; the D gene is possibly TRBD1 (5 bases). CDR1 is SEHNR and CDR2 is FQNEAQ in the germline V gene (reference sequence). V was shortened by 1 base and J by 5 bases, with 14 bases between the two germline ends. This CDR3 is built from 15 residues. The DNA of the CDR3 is TGTGCCAGCAGCTTAGAGGCGCAGGGATGGGAGACCCAGTACTTC. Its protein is CASSLEAQGWETQYF.

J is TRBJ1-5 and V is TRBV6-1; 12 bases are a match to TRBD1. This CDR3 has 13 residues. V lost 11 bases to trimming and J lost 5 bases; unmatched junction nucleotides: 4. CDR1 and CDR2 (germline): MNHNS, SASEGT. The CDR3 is CAVGTGGHQPQHF. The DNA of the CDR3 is TGTGCCGTCGGGACAGGGGGCCATCAGCCCCAGCATTTT.

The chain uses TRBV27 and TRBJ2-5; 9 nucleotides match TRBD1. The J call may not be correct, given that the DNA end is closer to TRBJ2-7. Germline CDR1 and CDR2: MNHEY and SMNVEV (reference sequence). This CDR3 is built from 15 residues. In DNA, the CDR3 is TGTGCCAGCAGTCCATGGGGACAGGGTACGCACGAGCAGTACTTC. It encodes CASSPWGQGTHEQYF.

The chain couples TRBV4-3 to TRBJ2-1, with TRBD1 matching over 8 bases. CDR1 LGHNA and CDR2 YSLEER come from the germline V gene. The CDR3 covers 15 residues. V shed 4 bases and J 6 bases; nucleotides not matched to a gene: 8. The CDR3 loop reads CASSRSQGDINEQFF. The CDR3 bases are TGCGCCAGCAGCCGATCACAGGGGGACATCAATGAGCAGTTCTTC.

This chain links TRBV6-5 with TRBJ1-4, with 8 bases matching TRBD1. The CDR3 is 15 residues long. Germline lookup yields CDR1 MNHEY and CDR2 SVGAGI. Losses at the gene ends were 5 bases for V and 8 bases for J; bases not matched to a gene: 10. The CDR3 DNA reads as TGTGCCAGCAGTCGAGCGACAGGGGTAAACGAAAAACTGTTTTTT. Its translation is CASSRATGVNEKLFF.

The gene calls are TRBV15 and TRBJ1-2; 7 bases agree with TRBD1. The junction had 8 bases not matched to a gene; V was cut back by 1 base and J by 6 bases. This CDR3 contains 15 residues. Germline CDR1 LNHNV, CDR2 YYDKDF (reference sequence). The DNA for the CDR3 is TGTGCCACCAGCAGAGGTGTGCAGGGGGTTCATGGCTACACCTTC. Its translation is CATSRGVQGVHGYTF.

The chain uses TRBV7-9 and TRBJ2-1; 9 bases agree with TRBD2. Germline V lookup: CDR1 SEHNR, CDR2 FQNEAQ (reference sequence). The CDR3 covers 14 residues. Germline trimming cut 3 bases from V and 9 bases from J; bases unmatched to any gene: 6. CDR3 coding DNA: TGTGCCAGCAGCTTTGGGACTAGCTTGGGTGAGCAGTTCTTC. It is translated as CASSFGTSLGEQFF.

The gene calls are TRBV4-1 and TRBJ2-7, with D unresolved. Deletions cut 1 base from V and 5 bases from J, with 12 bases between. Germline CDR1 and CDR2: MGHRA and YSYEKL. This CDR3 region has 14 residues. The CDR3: CASSQANPLDEQYF. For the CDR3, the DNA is TGCGCCAGCAGCCAAGCTAATCCTTTAGACGAGCAGTACTTC.

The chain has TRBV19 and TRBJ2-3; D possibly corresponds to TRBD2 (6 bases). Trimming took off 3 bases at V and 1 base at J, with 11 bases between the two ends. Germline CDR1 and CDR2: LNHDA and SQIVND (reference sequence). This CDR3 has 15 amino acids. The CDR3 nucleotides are TGTGCCAGTAGTATGGGGCGGGGACGCACAGATACGCAGTATTTT. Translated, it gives CASSMGRGRTDTQYF.

CDR3: CASSTGQGHYEQYF. The CDR3 DNA reads as TGTGCCAGCAGCACAGGACAGGGACACTACGAGCAGTACTTC. This chain links TRBV7-2 with TRBJ2-7; TRBD1 aligns across 8 bases. Trimming at V came to 5 bases and at J to 3 bases, leaving 6 bases not matched to a gene. Germline V lookup: CDR1 SGHTA, CDR2 FQGNSA. The CDR3 totals 14 residues.

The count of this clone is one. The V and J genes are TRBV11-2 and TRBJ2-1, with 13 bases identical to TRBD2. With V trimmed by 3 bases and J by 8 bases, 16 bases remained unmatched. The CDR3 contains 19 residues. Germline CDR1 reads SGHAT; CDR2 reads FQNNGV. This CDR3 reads CASSFHRSGTSGIVDEQFF. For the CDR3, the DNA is TGTGCCAGCAGCTTTCACAGATCCGGGACTAGCGGGATAGTCGATGAGCAGTTCTTC. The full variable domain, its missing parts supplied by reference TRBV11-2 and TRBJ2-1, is EAGVAQSPRYKIIEKRQSVAFWCNPISGHATLYWYQQILGQGPKLLIQFQNNGVVDDSQLPKDRFSAERLKGVDSTLKIQPAKLEDSAVYLCASSFHRSGTSGIVDEQFFGPGTRLTVL.

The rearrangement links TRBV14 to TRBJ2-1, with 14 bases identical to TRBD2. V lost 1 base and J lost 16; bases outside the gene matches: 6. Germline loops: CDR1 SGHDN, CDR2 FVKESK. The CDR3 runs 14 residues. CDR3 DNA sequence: TGTGCCAGCAGCCAAGGGGGACTAGCGGGAGAAGGATTCTTC. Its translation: CASSQGGLAGEGFF.

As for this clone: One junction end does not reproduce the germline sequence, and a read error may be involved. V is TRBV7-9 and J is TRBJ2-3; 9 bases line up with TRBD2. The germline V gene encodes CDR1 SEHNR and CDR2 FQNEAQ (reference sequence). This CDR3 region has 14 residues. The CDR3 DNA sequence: TGTGCCAGCAGTTTAGCGGGAGCGGCAGATACGCAGTATTTT. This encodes CASSLAGAADTQYF.

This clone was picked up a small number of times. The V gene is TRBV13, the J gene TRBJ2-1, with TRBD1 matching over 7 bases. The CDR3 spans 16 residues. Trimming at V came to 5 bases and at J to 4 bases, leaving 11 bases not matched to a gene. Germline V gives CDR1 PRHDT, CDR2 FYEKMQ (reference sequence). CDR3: CASSRIPTGNYNEQFF. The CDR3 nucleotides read TGTGCCAGCAGCCGGATCCCGACAGGGAATTACAATGAGCAGTTCTTC.

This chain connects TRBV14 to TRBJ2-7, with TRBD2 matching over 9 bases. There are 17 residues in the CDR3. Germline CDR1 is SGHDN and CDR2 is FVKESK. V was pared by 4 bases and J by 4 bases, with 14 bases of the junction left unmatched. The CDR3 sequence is CASSLPGAGGPGYEQYF. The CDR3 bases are TGTGCCAGCAGCCTCCCAGGGGCGGGAGGGCCAGGGTACGAGCAGTACTTC.

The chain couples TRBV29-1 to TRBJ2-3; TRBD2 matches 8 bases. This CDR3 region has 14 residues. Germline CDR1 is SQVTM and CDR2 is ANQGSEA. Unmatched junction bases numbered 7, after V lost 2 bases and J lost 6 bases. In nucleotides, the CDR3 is TGCAGCGTTGAACGCGGGAGGAGTGAGGATACGCAGTATTTT. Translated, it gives CSVERGRSEDTQYF.

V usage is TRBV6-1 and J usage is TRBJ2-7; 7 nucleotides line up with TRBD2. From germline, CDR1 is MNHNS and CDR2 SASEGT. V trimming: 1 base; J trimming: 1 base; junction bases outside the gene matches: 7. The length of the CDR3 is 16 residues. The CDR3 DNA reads TGTGCCAGCAGTGAAGTAGAGCGGGAAATATCCTACGAGCAGTACTTC. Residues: CASSEVEREISYEQYF.

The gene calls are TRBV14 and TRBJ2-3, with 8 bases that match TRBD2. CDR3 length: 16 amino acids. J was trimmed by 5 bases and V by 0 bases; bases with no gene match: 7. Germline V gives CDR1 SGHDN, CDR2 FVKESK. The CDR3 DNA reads TGTGCCAGCAGCCAAGATTGGGGGAGCGGGAGAGATACGCAGTATTTT. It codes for CASSQDWGSGRDTQYF.